The 30 T cell receptor beta chains given below trace back to one sample, sequenced in a study of T cell responses to AZD1222 COVID-19 vaccine. Assay: immunoSEQ multiplex PCR; the TCRdb copy retains only in-frame clones and omits some. The table lists roughly 110,000 clones, roughly nine tenths of them singletons. This specimen was peripheral blood, taken on day 0 of AZD1222 vaccination. The receptors stem from an adult in good health.

V usage is TRBV28 and J usage is TRBJ2-4; TRBD1 matches at 9 bases. With V trimmed by 6 bases and J by 7 bases, 13 bases remained unmatched. This CDR3 comprises 16 residues. Germline V gene sequence: CDR1 MDHEN, CDR2 SYDVKM. The CDR3 region is CASSPSGQGAGNIQYF. The CDR3 nucleotides read TGTGCCAGCAGCCCATCGGGACAGGGCGCGGGTAACATTCAGTACTTC.

J is TRBJ2-1 and V is TRBV7-3; 7 bases map to TRBD1. V gave up 2 bases and J gave up 7 bases; unmatched junction bases: 5. Germline V gene data show CDR1 as SGHTA and CDR2 as FQGTGA. The CDR3 covers 14 residues. DNA of the CDR3: TGTGCCAGCAGCTTAGACAGGGAATTAAATGAGCAGTTCTTC. This encodes CASSLDRELNEQFF.

The genes are TRBV7-8 and TRBJ1-1, with D possibly TRBD1 on 6 matching bases. Germline CDR1 and CDR2: SGHVS and FQNEAQ. With 1 base removed from V and 2 bases from J, the gap between germline ends came to 11 bases. CDR3 length: 15 amino acids. CDR3 region: CASSLVTGINTEAFF. CDR3 coding DNA: TGTGCCAGCAGCTTAGTAACAGGGATTAACACTGAAGCTTTCTTT.

This chain links TRBV6-5 with TRBJ2-1; perhaps TRBD1 as D (5 bases). V was cut by 5 bases and J by 8 bases, with 10 bases left in between. The CDR3 runs 12 residues. Germline CDR1 and CDR2: MNHEY and SVGAGI. The CDR3: CASSPQAHEQFF. DNA of the CDR3: TGTGCCAGCAGTCCACAGGCCCATGAGCAGTTCTTC.

Only a few counts were recorded for this clone. This sequence joins TRBV7-6 and TRBJ1-2, with D possibly TRBD1 on 6 matching bases. The germline CDR1 and CDR2 sequences are SGHVS and FNYEAQ. Trimming shortened V by 5 bases and J by 4 bases, and 20 bases separated the two germline ends. The CDR3 runs 16 residues. The CDR3 DNA sequence: TGTGCCAGCAGCCCTAGGGGGAGGGGAGCCTTCTATGGCTACACCTTC. Residues: CASSPRGRGAFYGYTF.

The chain uses TRBV10-1 and TRBJ1-2; D is possibly TRBD1 (5 bases). Trimming shortened V by 5 bases and J by 0 bases, and 10 bases separated the two germline ends. Germline-derived CDR1 and CDR2 are WNHNN and SYGVQD (reference sequence). The CDR3 runs to 14 residues. The CDR3 region has the DNA TGCGCCAGCAGTTCCAGGGAATCTAACTATGGCTACACCTTC. Translating it yields CASSSRESNYGYTF.

This clone was observed a single time. The rearrangement joins TRBV15 to TRBJ2-3; unclear D gene. V lost 2 bases, J lost 7 bases, and 7 bases lay in between. This CDR3 is 12 amino acids long. CDR1 and CDR2 (germline): LNHNV, YYDKDF (reference sequence). In nucleotides, the CDR3 is TGTGCCACCAGCAGATCCATCTATACGCAGTATTTT. Amino acids: CATSRSIYTQYF.

The V and J genes are TRBV4-3 and TRBJ2-7; D might be TRBD1 or TRBD2, each matching 6 bases. V lost 4 bases and J lost 5, with 15 bases in between. This CDR3 spans 14 amino acids. Per the germline V gene, CDR1 is LGHNA and CDR2 is YSLEER. The CDR3, as DNA: TGCGCCAGCAGCCTGGAGAGGGGGGCGGACGAGCAGTACTTC. As protein: CASSLERGADEQYF.

The sample holds one count of this clone. This chain connects TRBV3-1 (or the pseudogene TRBV3-2) to TRBJ1-5; D is undetermined. Between the trimmed V and J ends, which lost 1 base and 0 bases, there was a span of 7 bases. Germline loops: CDR1 LGHDT, CDR2 YNNKEL (reference sequence). This CDR3 has 15 residues. In nucleotides, the CDR3 is TGTGCCAGCAGCCAAGCGGGGAGTAGCAATCAGCCCCAGCATTTT. Its translation is CASSQAGSSNQPQHF.

This chain links TRBV7-2 with TRBJ1-2; D is undetermined. Looked up from germline, CDR1 is SGHTA and CDR2 is FQGNSA. Trimming shortened V by 3 bases and J by 5 bases, and 10 bases separated the two germline ends. The CDR3 has 13 residues. The CDR3 DNA is TGTGCCAGCAGCTTCGGCCAGGTTTATGGCTACACCTTC. Amino acid sequence: CASSFGQVYGYTF.

The genes are TRBV27 and TRBJ2-3; D not certain. Trimming cost V 2 bases and J 8 bases, with 14 bases left between them. Germline V gene lookup returns CDR1 MNHEY and CDR2 SMNVEV (reference sequence). The CDR3 is made up of 14 amino acids. CDR3 region: CASSLKALIFTQYF. In DNA form, the CDR3 reads TGTGCCAGCAGTTTAAAAGCCCTCATCTTTACGCAGTATTTT.

The CDR3 DNA follows: TGTGCCAGCAGCCGAGACGGGCCCTATGGCTACACCTTC. As protein: CASSRDGPYGYTF. The chain recombines TRBV7-8 with TRBJ1-2, with no clear D. CDR1 and CDR2 (germline): SGHVS, FQNEAQ. Trimming took off 5 bases at V and 4 bases at J, with 11 bases between the two ends. The CDR3 is made up of 13 amino acids. Full variable domain (remainder filled in from reference TRBV7-8 and TRBJ1-2): GAGVSQSPRYKVAKRGQDVALRCDPISGHVSLFWYQQALGQGPEFLTYFQNEAQLDKSGLPSDRFFAERPEGSVSTLKIQRTQQEDSAVYLCASSRDGPYGYTFGSGTRLTVV.

The chain is built from TRBV29-1 and TRBJ2-1; 13 positions agree with TRBD2. With V trimmed by 6 bases and J by 4 bases, 9 bases remained unmatched. Germline lookup yields CDR1 SQVTM and CDR2 ANQGSEA. The CDR3 has 16 amino acids. CDR3 protein: CSVEPTSGGLYNEQFF. The CDR3 region has the DNA TGCAGCGTGGAACCGACTAGCGGGGGGCTTTACAATGAGCAGTTCTTC.

The gene calls are TRBV6-5 and TRBJ2-2; 9 nucleotides line up with TRBD1. The J segment lost 2 bases and the V segment lost 6 bases, leaving 4 bases of the junction unmatched. CDR1 MNHEY and CDR2 SVGAGI come from the germline V gene. The CDR3 length is 15 residues. CDR3 loop: CASSRDRANTGELFF. CDR3 coding DNA: TGTGCCAGCAGCCGGGACAGGGCAAACACCGGGGAGCTGTTTTTT.

This clone appeared a single time. The chain is built from TRBV11-2 and TRBJ2-6, with D unclear. Germline CDR1 and CDR2: SGHAT and FQNNGV. The germline V and J ends were trimmed by 3 bases and 1 base, with 4 bases remaining between them. The CDR3 runs 14 residues. The CDR3 reads CASSFDSGANVLTF. As DNA, the CDR3 is TGTGCCAGCAGCTTTGATTCTGGGGCCAACGTCCTGACTTTC.

This sequence joins TRBV19 and TRBJ1-5; D is undetermined. Germline values: CDR1 LNHDA, CDR2 SQIVND (reference sequence). The CDR3 length is 13 residues. Trimming took off 5 bases at V and 4 bases at J, with 9 bases between the two ends. The CDR3 DNA is TGTGCCAGTAGTGCCGACGTGAATCAGCCCCAGCATTTT. Encoded protein: CASSADVNQPQHF. Drawing the rest from reference TRBV19 and TRBJ1-5, the complete variable domain is DGGITQSPKYLFRKEGQNVTLSCEQNLNHDAMYWYRQDPGQGLRLIYYSQIVNDFQKGDIAEGYSVSREKKESFPLTVTSAQKNPTAFYLCASSADVNQPQHFGDGTRLSIL.

This clone was seen just once. The chain carries TRBV19 and TRBJ2-7, with D tentatively TRBD1 or TRBD2 (5 bases each). The CDR3 length is 11 residues. The V end lost 5 bases, the J end lost 5 bases, and 7 bases lay between the germline ends. Per germline, CDR1 LNHDA and CDR2 SQIVND (reference sequence). In DNA, the CDR3 is TGTGCCAGTAGTTTGGGGGACGAGCAGTACTTC. This gives the protein CASSLGDEQYF.

The chain combines TRBV7-3 with TRBJ2-1; D possibly corresponds to TRBD2 (5 bases). The CDR3 runs to 18 residues. Germline assignment: CDR1 SGHTA and CDR2 FQGTGA. Deletions cut 2 bases from V and 0 bases from J, with 17 bases between. DNA of the CDR3: TGTGCCAGCAGCTTACGGGGAAACCCTCCTAGCTCCTACAATGAGCAGTTCTTC. Amino acid sequence: CASSLRGNPPSSYNEQFF.

The chain combines TRBV5-5 with TRBJ1-4; no clear D. The CDR3 has 18 residues. The germline gives CDR1 SGHKS, CDR2 YYEKEE (reference sequence). V gave up 4 bases and J gave up 0 bases, with 19 bases separating them. The CDR3 here is CASSVRVLLAATNEKLFF. Here the CDR3 DNA reads TGTGCCAGCAGCGTGCGGGTACTCCTGGCTGCAACTAATGAAAAACTGTTTTTT. Full variable domain (missing parts from reference TRBV5-5 and TRBJ1-4): DAGVTQSPTHLIKTRGQQVTLRCSPISGHKSVSWYQQVLGQGPQFIFQYYEKEERGRGNFPDRFSARQFPNYSSELNVNALLLGDSALYLCASSVRVLLAATNEKLFFGSGTQLSVL.

The rearrangement links TRBV9 to TRBJ2-5; tentatively, D is TRBD1 (6 bases). The CDR3 runs 15 residues. The V gene lost 1 base and the J gene lost 2 bases, with 12 bases spanning the gap. From germline, CDR1 is SGDLS and CDR2 YYNGEE. This chain's CDR3 is CASSVQGSKQETQYF. The DNA of the CDR3 is TGTGCCAGCAGCGTACAGGGGAGTAAACAAGAGACCCAGTACTTC. The whole variable domain, remainder taken from reference TRBV9 and TRBJ2-5, is DSGVTQTPKHLITATGQRVTLRCSPRSGDLSVYWYQQSLDQGLQFLIQYYNGEERAKGNILERFSAQQFPDLHSELNLSSLELGDSALYFCASSVQGSKQETQYFGPGTRLLVL.

This clone was recorded once. The V gene is TRBV5-4, the J gene TRBJ1-1; TRBD1 aligns across 7 bases. Unmatched junction bases numbered 8, after V lost 0 bases and J lost 0 bases. The CDR3 covers 17 residues. The germline gives CDR1 SGHNT, CDR2 YYREEE (reference sequence). CDR3 in amino acids: CASSLAWGQSMNTEAFF. The CDR3 bases are TGTGCCAGCAGCTTGGCTTGGGGACAGAGCATGAACACTGAAGCTTTCTTT.

This clone showed up just a few times. The gene calls are TRBV5-1 and TRBJ1-2, with 10 bases fitting TRBD1. Germline V CDR1 and CDR2: SGHRS, YFSETQ. J gave up 4 bases and V 0 bases, and 0 bases lay outside the gene matches. This CDR3 has 14 amino acids. As DNA, the CDR3 is TGCGCCAGCAGCTTGGGACAGGGGGCCTATGGCTACACCTTC. It codes for CASSLGQGAYGYTF.

The chain couples TRBV29-1 to TRBJ2-7, with 9 bases lining up with TRBD1. After removal of 8 bases from V and 6 bases from J, the junction contained 14 bases not matched to a gene. The CDR3 has 14 amino acids. CDR1 is SQVTM, CDR2 ANQGSEA, per germline. In nucleotides, the CDR3 is TGCAGCTGCTATCGAGGGACAGGGAGAGGCGAGCAGTACTTC. It translates to CSCYRGTGRGEQYF.

This sequence joins TRBV7-6 and TRBJ2-5, with no clear D. V dropped 4 bases and J dropped 3 bases, with 6 bases sitting between them. CDR1 SGHVS and CDR2 FNYEAQ come from the germline V gene. The CDR3 is 12 amino acids. CDR3 protein: CASSSGKETQYF. DNA for the CDR3: TGTGCCAGCAGCTCCGGTAAAGAGACCCAGTACTTC.

In this sample, this clone turned up once. The chain recombines TRBV6-6 with TRBJ2-6; D call uncertain. Germline assignment: CDR1 MNHNY and CDR2 SVGAGI (reference sequence). The CDR3 spans 16 residues. V was shortened by 0 bases and J by 2 bases, with 8 bases between the two germline ends. CDR3 bases: TGTGCCAGCAGTTACTCGAGTCAGGCTGGGGCCAACGTCCTGACTTTC. This translates into CASSYSSQAGANVLTF.

The rearrangement links TRBV18 to TRBJ1-2, with 9 bases lining up with TRBD1. The germline V gene has CDR1 KGHSH and CDR2 LQKENI. The CDR3 has 15 residues. V lost 0 bases and J lost 8; bases outside the gene matches: 7. The CDR3 reads CASSPPQGAAGGYTF. CDR3 DNA sequence: TGTGCCAGCTCACCACCACAGGGGGCCGCGGGGGGCTACACCTTC.

The CDR3 reads CASSLARGPDTEAFF. CDR3 coding DNA: TGTGCCAGCAGCTTAGCCAGGGGGCCGGACACTGAAGCTTTCTTT. This chain uses TRBV7-2 with TRBJ1-1; TRBD1 matches 8 bases. Trimming removed 0 bases from V and 3 bases from J; junction bases left unmatched: 3. Germline CDR1 reads SGHTA; CDR2 reads FQGNSA. CDR3 length: 15 amino acids.

V and J are TRBV7-2 and TRBJ1-6; D unresolved. The CDR3 sequence is 15 residues long. Germline CDR1 and CDR2: SGHTA and FQGNSA. Trimming took off 1 base at V and 7 bases at J, with 11 bases between the two ends. Here the CDR3 reads CASSLDGRENSPLHF. CDR3 in DNA: TGTGCCAGCAGCTTAGACGGACGGGAAAATTCACCCCTCCACTTT.

This chain links TRBV5-1 with TRBJ2-3; 7 nucleotides agree with TRBD1. J gave up 6 bases and V 4 bases, and 2 bases lay outside the gene matches. Germline CDR1 reads SGHRS; CDR2 reads YFSETQ. The CDR3 covers 12 residues. CDR3 in amino acids: CASSKTGDTQYF. The CDR3 nucleotides read TGCGCCAGCAGCAAGACAGGGGATACGCAGTATTTT.

This chain links TRBV12-2 with TRBJ2-7; the D call TRBD1 from the table was never checked on the DNA. TRBV12-2 represents a pseudogene. The CDR3 extends over 15 amino acids. CDR3 sequence: CASRLVIRDSYEQYF. CDR3 nucleotides: TGTGCAAGTCGCTTAGTTATCCGGGACAGCTACGAGCAGTACTTC.